This is a list of T cell receptor beta chains from one sample in a study of T cells after yellow fever vaccination. TCRdb analysed the 5' RACE reads with MiXCR anew, one entry per CDR3 protein. The profile covers around 260,000 distinct CDR3 sequences, with roughly 4.8% appearing a single time and less than 3.5% taken by the ten largest. The sequenced sample was CD4+ T cells sorted from PBMCs, obtained on the day of the yellow fever booster vaccination. All receptors come from a man between 18 and 35 years old who received the YFV17D yellow fever vaccine. CDR3s include the opening cysteine and the closing phenylalanine or tryptophan. The order of the fields is V gene, D gene, clone size, J gene, CDR3 DNA, CDR3 protein. D genes are given only for firm matches. A row's size may be missing; if present it is once, few, many or a size class.

TRBV7-2	-	many	TRBJ2-5	TGTGCCAGCAATAAAGGGGGGGGCCGACAAGAGACCCAGTACTTC	CASNKGGGRQETQYF
TRBV12-3/TRBV12-4	TRBD1	few	TRBJ1-2	TGTGCCAGCACCCCGGACAGGGATCCCACCTTC	CASTPDRDPTF
TRBV7-2	-	many	TRBJ2-3	TGTGCCAGCAGCTTAGCCGGTCCCACAGATACGCAGTATTTT	CASSLAGPTDTQYF
TRBV5-4	TRBD1	few	TRBJ2-3	TGTGCCAGCAGCGCGACAGGGGGCGGCGCAGATACGCAGTATTTT	CASSATGGGADTQYF
TRBV12-3/TRBV12-4	-	few	TRBJ2-1	TGTGCCAGCAGTTTAGGGAGGAGTAATAATGAGCAGTTCTTC	CASSLGRSNNEQFF
TRBV10-3	-	many	TRBJ2-7	TGTGCCATCAGTGAAGTGGGTAGCGAGCAGTACTTC	CAISEVGSEQYF
TRBV20-1	-	many	TRBJ2-3	TGCAGTGCTAGAGGTGGACACCGTAGCACAGATACGCAGTATTTT	CSARGGHRSTDTQYF
TRBV5-1	-	many	TRBJ2-7	TGCGCCAGCAGCTTGGACCCGGGGGCCACCTACGAGCAGTACTTC	CASSLDPGATYEQYF
TRBV6-2/TRBV6-3	TRBD1	few	TRBJ2-4	TGTGCCAGCAGTTACTGGGGCAGGGGGCGAGCCAAAAACATTCAGTACTTC	CASSYWGRGRAKNIQYF
TRBV11-2	-	many	TRBJ1-1	TGTGCCAGCAGCTTAGAAGGGGGTACGCCCCACGCTTTCTTT	CASSLEGGTPHAFF
TRBV5-1	-	many	TRBJ1-5	TGCGCCAGCAGTCCGGAGGGAGGAAGTCAGCCCCAGCATTTT	CASSPEGGSQPQHF
TRBV30	-	few	TRBJ2-1	TGTGCCTGGAGTGCCCTGGCCAAGGGGGGAAACGGTGAGCAGTTCTTC	CAWSALAKGGNGEQFF
TRBV29-1	-	many	TRBJ2-5	TGCAGCGTCTTTCGGGGCCAAGAGACCCAGTACTTC	CSVFRGQETQYF
TRBV7-9	-	-	TRBJ2-1	TGTGCCAGCAGTCCACCTAGCTCCTACAATGAGCAGTTCTTC	CASSPPSSYNEQFF
TRBV7-3	-	few	TRBJ2-6	TGTGCCAGCAGCTTAATATCGGGGGTCTCTGGGGCCAACGTCCTGACTTTC	CASSLISGVSGANVLTF
TRBV4-2	TRBD1	many	TRBJ2-2	TGTGCCAGCAGCCAAGCAGGGGGTATCGGGGAGCTGTTTTTT	CASSQAGGIGELFF
TRBV7-2	-	-	TRBJ2-7	TGTGCCAGCAGCTTTACCTACGAGCAGTACTTC	CASSFTYEQYF
TRBV6-6	-	few	TRBJ2-3	TGTGCCAGCAGGCGGACTTTCGGCACAGATACGCAGTATTTT	CASRRTFGTDTQYF
TRBV2	-	few	TRBJ1-4	TGTGCCAGCAGAGACACCATCGAACTGTTTTTT	CASRDTIELFF
TRBV5-1	-	-	TRBJ1-2	TGCGCCAGCAGCTTGACCGGGGGAACAAGGGGAACTAACTATGGCTACACCTTC	CASSLTGGTRGTNYGYTF
TRBV5-5	-	many	TRBJ1-1	TGTGCCAGCAGCTGGGTACCTACGGAAGCTTTCTTT	CASSWVPTEAFF
TRBV12-3/TRBV12-4	TRBD1	many	TRBJ2-5	TGTGCCAGCAGTCCGCGGACAGGGGAAGAGACCCAGTACTTC	CASSPRTGEETQYF
TRBV7-9	TRBD1	few	TRBJ1-5	TGTGCCAGCAGCCGCACAGGGGGCTACGGACAGCCCCAGCATTTT	CASSRTGGYGQPQHF
TRBV5-1	TRBD1	few	TRBJ1-2	TGCGCCAGCAGCCTAAATCCGACAGGGGGCTACACCTTC	CASSLNPTGGYTF
TRBV29-1	-	-	TRBJ2-5	TGCAGCGTTACCCACAGGGACCAAGAGACCCAGTACTTC	CSVTHRDQETQYF
TRBV27	-	-	TRBJ1-4	TGTGCCAGCCACGAGCCGGGAGGAAAACTGTTTTTT	CASHEPGGKLFF
TRBV5-1	TRBD2	-	TRBJ2-5	TGCGCCAGCAGCTTACGGGGGGGCCGAGAAGAGACCCAGTACTTC	CASSLRGGREETQYF
TRBV20-1	TRBD2	few	TRBJ2-1	TGCAGTGCTAGAGAGGGACTAGCTGTTTCCTACAATGAGCAGTTCTTC	CSAREGLAVSYNEQFF
TRBV2	-	few	TRBJ2-3	TGTGCCAGCAGTGAATCGTTCCTAACCACAGATACGCAGTATTTT	CASSESFLTTDTQYF
TRBV6-6	TRBD2	-	TRBJ2-1	TGTGCCAGCAGTTCCCGTCTTTACACGGGGGGGCTCTACAATGAGCAGTTCTTC	CASSSRLYTGGLYNEQFF
TRBV7-9	-	-	TRBJ2-3	TGTGCCAGCAGCCCCCAGGGGACATCCCGTTTTGGGCAGTATTTT	CASSPQGTSRFGQYF
TRBV10-3	-	few	TRBJ1-1	TGTGCCATCAGTGAGGAAAGGACAGTGAACACTGAAGCTTTCTTT	CAISEERTVNTEAFF
TRBV7-2	-	few	TRBJ2-5	TGTGCCAGCAGCTTAGAGTCGTGGGGGGAGACCCAGTACTTC	CASSLESWGETQYF
TRBV20-1	TRBD2	many	TRBJ2-4	TGCAGTGCTAGATTCCAGCGGGGGCCCCTAGCCAAAAACATTCAGTACTTC	CSARFQRGPLAKNIQYF
TRBV5-5	TRBD1	many	TRBJ1-1	TGTGCCAGCAGCCTGACAGGGCCTGAAGCTTTCTTT	CASSLTGPEAFF
TRBV19	-	-	TRBJ2-7	TGTGCCAGTAGTTCACAGGGGGGGTCCTACGAGCAGTACTTC	CASSSQGGSYEQYF
TRBV20-1	-	many	TRBJ2-7	TGCAGTGCTTCAACATGGGAGAGGGGAAGGGGAGGAAACTACGAGCAGTACTTC	CSASTWERGRGGNYEQYF
TRBV28	-	many	TRBJ2-3	TGTGCCAGCAGTTTATTAGCAGCGGGTCAGGCCACAGATACGCAGTATTTT	CASSLLAAGQATDTQYF
TRBV5-1	TRBD2	many	TRBJ2-1	TGCGCCAGCAGCCCGTCCTGGAGCGGGGGGGGCTATGAGCAGTTCTTC	CASSPSWSGGGYEQFF
TRBV5-1	-	few	TRBJ2-5	TGCGCCAGCAGCCCGAGTACGCGAGAGACCCAGTACTTC	CASSPSTRETQYF
TRBV20-1	-	few	TRBJ1-5	TGCAGTGCCAAGTCTAGTACCCCGCAGGCCTATCAGCCCCAGCATTTT	CSAKSSTPQAYQPQHF
TRBV12-3/TRBV12-4	-	many	TRBJ1-2	TGTGCCAGCAGTTCTGGACCGGGGGGCTACACCTTC	CASSSGPGGYTF
TRBV29-1	TRBD1	-	TRBJ1-5	TGCAGCGTGAGAACAGGGGGCTGGTCTCCCCAGCATTTT	CSVRTGGWSPQHF
TRBV15	-	few	TRBJ1-1	TGTGCCACCAGCCTCGGACGGGGGAGGACTGAAGCTTTCTTT	CATSLGRGRTEAFF
TRBV6-2/TRBV6-3	-	-	TRBJ2-2	TGTGCCAGCACCTCGTGGGGGGGGCTCGCCGGGGAGCTGTTTTTT	CASTSWGGLAGELFF
TRBV4-2	-	-	TRBJ2-5	TGTGCCAGCAGCCAAGATATGGGCAGGGGATGGGAGACCCAGTACTTC	CASSQDMGRGWETQYF
TRBV4-1	-	few	TRBJ1-1	TGCGCCAGCAGCCAACCAGTTGGAACTGAAGCTTTCTTT	CASSQPVGTEAFF
TRBV10-3	TRBD2	few	TRBJ2-1	TGTGCCATCAGCGGGGGGGCCTCGTTAAATGTGAATGAGCAGTTCTTC	CAISGGASLNVNEQFF
TRBV3-1	-	-	TRBJ1-1	TGTGCCAGCAGCCAGGGCGAGGGCACTGAAGCTTTCTTT	CASSQGEGTEAFF
TRBV5-1	-	many	TRBJ2-1	TGCGCCAGCAGCTTGGGGGCTCGCCTAGCTTCCGCTGAGCAGTTCTTC	CASSLGARLASAEQFF
TRBV29-1	-	many	TRBJ2-5	TGCAGCGTTGAGGTTTGGGGGAATGGGGCTCAAGAGACCCAGTACTTC	CSVEVWGNGAQETQYF
TRBV2	-	few	TRBJ1-2	TGTGCCAGCAGTGAGATCACCTCTGTGGGCTACACCTTC	CASSEITSVGYTF
TRBV5-1	-	-	TRBJ2-3	TGCGCCAGCAGCTATTCGACAGTTACTAGCACAGATACGCAGTATTTT	CASSYSTVTSTDTQYF
TRBV6-5	-	-	TRBJ1-6	TGTGCCAGCGGGGACGGGCTTCCCCTCCACTTT	CASGDGLPLHF
TRBV10-3	-	many	TRBJ2-2	TGTGCCATCAGTACGGCCGGGGAGCTGTTTTTT	CAISTAGELFF
TRBV5-1	TRBD2	-	TRBJ2-3	TGCGCCAGCAGCTTGGAGGGACTAGCGGGAGATACGCAGTATTTT	CASSLEGLAGDTQYF
TRBV2	-	many	TRBJ1-5	TGTGCCAGCAGTGAACGGTCCCCCCGTGGGCAGCCCCAGCATTTT	CASSERSPRGQPQHF
TRBV7-2	TRBD1	-	TRBJ1-2	TGTGCCAGCAGCTTAGGACAGGGCCGCTGGGATGGCTACACCTTC	CASSLGQGRWDGYTF
TRBV24-1	TRBD1	few	TRBJ2-3	TGTGCCACCAGTGTTACAGGGACAGATAATTCAGATACGCAGTATTTT	CATSVTGTDNSDTQYF